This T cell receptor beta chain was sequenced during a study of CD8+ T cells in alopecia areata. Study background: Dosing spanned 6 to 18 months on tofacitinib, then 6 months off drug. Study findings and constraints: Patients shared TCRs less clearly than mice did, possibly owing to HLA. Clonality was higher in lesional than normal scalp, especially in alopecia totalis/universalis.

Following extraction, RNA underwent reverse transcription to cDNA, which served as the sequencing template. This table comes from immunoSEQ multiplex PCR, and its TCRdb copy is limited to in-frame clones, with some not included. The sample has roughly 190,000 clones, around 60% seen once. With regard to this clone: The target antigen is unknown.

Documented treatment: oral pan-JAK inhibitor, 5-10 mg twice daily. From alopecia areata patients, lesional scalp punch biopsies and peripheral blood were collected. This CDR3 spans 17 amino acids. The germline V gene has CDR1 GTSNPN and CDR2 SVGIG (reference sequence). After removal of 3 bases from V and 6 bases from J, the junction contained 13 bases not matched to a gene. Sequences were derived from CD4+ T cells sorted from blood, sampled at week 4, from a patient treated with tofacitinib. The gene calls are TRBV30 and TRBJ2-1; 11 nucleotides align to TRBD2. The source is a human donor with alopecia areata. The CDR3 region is CAWSSERTSGLGNEQFF. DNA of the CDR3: TGTGCCTGGAGCTCGGAAAGGACTAGCGGGCTGGGCAATGAGCAGTTCTTC. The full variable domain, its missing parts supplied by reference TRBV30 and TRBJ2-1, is SQTIHQWPATLVQPVGSPLSLECTVEGTSNPNLYWYRQAAGRGLQLLFYSVGIGQISSEVPQNLSASRPQDRQFILSSKKLLLSDSGFYLCAWSSERTSGLGNEQFFGPGTRLTVL.